This T cell receptor (beta chain) was identified in a study of CD8+ T cells in alopecia areata. Study overall: It was oral tofacitinib, at 5 to 10 mg twice daily, that treated patients received. Tofacitinib ran 6 to 18 months, followed by 6 months off drug.

The V end was cut by 4 bases, the J end by 1 base, with 17 bases between. The CDR3 totals 16 residues. The germline V gene encodes CDR1 SGHRS and CDR2 YFSETQ. RNA, once extracted, was reverse transcribed into cDNA for use as the sequencing template. Profiled with immunoSEQ multiplex PCR; TCRdb holds only in-frame clones, not every one. The sample yields more than 100,000 clones, roughly 58% seen once. The investigators collected lesional scalp punch biopsies and peripheral blood from alopecia areata patients. PBMCs, the starting material, were the source of sorted CD4+ and CD8+ T cells. Sequenced material: CD4+ T cells sorted from blood, taken at week 0. The sequence came from a human donor with alopecia areata. V usage is TRBV5-1 and J usage is TRBJ2-5; possible D gene TRBD2, 6 bases. The CDR3 region has the DNA TGCGCCAGCAGCGGCTTGGGGGGATTAGTCCAAGAGACCCAGTACTTC. Amino acid sequence: CASSGLGGLVQETQYF.